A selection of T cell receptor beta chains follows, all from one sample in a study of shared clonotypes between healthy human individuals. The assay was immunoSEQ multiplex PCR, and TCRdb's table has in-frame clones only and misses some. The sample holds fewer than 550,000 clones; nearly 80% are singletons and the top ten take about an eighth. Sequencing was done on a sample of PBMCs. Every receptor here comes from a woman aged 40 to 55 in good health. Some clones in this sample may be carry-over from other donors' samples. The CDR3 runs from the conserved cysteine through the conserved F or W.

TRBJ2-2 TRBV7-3 CASSPTGRGTGELFF
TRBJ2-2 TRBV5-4 CASSLAGVVGELFF
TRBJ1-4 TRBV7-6 CASSLRPGSNANEKLFF
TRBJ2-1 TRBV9 CASSVDSASYNEQFF
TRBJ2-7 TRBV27 CATLAGAPYEQYF
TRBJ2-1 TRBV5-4 CASSFDGTYNEQFF
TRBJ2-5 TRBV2 CASSEVAGEVETQYF
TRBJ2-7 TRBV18 CASSPGTGDPYEQYF
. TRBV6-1 CASREGQVLPYEQYF
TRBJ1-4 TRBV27 CASSLSTRQSNEKLFF
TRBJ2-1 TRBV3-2 CARNNEQFF
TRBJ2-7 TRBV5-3 CARSWGLAGDYEQYF
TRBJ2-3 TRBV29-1 CSVGGGAGTDTQYF
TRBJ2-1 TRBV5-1 CASSFGRGGRAWQQFF
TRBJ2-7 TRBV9 CASSVKPGTLYEQYF
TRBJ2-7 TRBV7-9 CASSAQGKQYF
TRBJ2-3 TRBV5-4 CASSLGLAGGGTDTQYF
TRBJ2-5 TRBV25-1 CASSARDQETQYF
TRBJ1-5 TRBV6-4 CASSPQWGGSQPQHF
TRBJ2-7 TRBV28 CASIPGGRWTSYEQYF
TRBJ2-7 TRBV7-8 CASSPLFEQYF
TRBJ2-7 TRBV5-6 CASSLYGQGFYEQYF
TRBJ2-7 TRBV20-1 CSAHRVPEQYF
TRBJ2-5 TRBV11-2 CASMRKRWGEETQYF
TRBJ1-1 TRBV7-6 CASSLGQGREAFF
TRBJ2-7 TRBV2 CASSTGGLEQYF
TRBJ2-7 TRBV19 CASSMGDWTYEQYF
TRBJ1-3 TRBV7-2 CASSPGTAGNTIYF
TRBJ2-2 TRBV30 CAWSVFGLGELFF
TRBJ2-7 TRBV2 CARQRATGYEQYF
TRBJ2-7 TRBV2 CASKESYEQYF
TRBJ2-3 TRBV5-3 CASSLEGDPTDTQYF
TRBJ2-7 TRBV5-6 CASTRLTSGTSYEQYF
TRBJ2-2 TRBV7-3 CASSLTGELTTGELFF
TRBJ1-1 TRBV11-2 CASSQGAVNTEAFF
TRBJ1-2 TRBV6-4 CASSDDPGQGATYGYTF
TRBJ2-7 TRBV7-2 CASSLASSYEQYF
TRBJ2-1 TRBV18 CASSLGGVDEQFF
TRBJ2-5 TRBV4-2 CASSLGDREETQYF
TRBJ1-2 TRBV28 CASSLDRIYGYTF
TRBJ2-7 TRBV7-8 CASSLRGKGAYEQYF
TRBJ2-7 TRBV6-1 CASRGSGGWVYEQYF
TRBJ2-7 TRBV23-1 CATKYEQYF
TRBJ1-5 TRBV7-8 CASSLVPKDQPQHF
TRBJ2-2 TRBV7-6 CASSLRLADTGELFF
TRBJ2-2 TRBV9 CASSVVIASGELFF